The entry below describes one T cell receptor beta chain. Methods used by the authors: Amplification with reference gene primers provided the estimates of nucleated cell counts. Profiling relied on immunoSEQ multiplex PCR, and the TCRdb table lists in-frame clones only, not all of them. The V and J calls and clone size are taken from that table; D and trimming were inferred from the DNA. The table includes some 150,000 clones, roughly 87% detected once. CDR1 is SGHAT, CDR2 FQNNGV, per germline. V was trimmed by 1 base and J by 0 bases, leaving 10 bases between them. The CDR3 is 16 residues long. This record belongs to a study of blood T cell repertoires in COVID-19. Study summary: Samples taken during acute and convalescent COVID-19 were collected in the United States, Italy and Spain. PBMCs, B-cell-depleted T cells, or T cells were the source of the cDNA or gDNA that made up the material.

This sequence was found in a woman aged 45 to 65 with acute or convalescent COVID-19. The sequenced sample was peripheral blood. The chain uses TRBV11-2 and TRBJ2-1; possibly TRBD2 for D (5 bases). CDR3 protein: CASSLVAGSSYNEQFF. The CDR3 coding sequence is TGTGCCAGCAGCTTAGTGGCGGGTAGCTCCTACAATGAGCAGTTCTTC.